Listed below are T cell receptor beta chains from one sample, sequenced in a study of control samples from healthy donors and cancer patients. Sequenced by immunoSEQ multiplex PCR; TCRdb stores in-frame clones only, minus some. Among just under 65,000 clones, roughly 85% were seen once, and the ten largest hold 4.5% to 7%. The sequencing input was blood. The receptor source for this set is a middle-aged man in good health. Each CDR3 is given with its conserved first and last residue. The D gene is left open where the match is weak. Clone sizes are given selectively: once, few, many, or a class where the clone is expanded.

clone_size: -
d_call: -
v_call: TRBV7-2
j_call: TRBJ2-5
cdr3_aa: CASSFEPQETQYF
cdr3_nt: TGTGCCAGCAGCTTCGAACCTCAAGAGACCCAGTACTTC

clone_size: -
d_call: -
v_call: TRBV7-2
j_call: TRBJ1-6
cdr3_aa: CASSLNSPLHF
cdr3_nt: TGTGCCAGCAGCCTCAATTCACCCCTCCACTTT

clone_size: -
d_call: -
v_call: TRBV30
j_call: TRBJ2-1
cdr3_aa: CAWSVTVPSYNEQFF
cdr3_nt: TGTGCCTGGAGTGTGACAGTTCCCTCCTACAATGAGCAGTTCTTC

clone_size: -
d_call: TRBD1
v_call: TRBV19
j_call: TRBJ1-3
cdr3_aa: CASRNRGSSGNTIYF
cdr3_nt: TGTGCCAGTCGAAACAGGGGGTCCTCTGGAAACACCATATATTTT

clone_size: -
d_call: -
v_call: TRBV5-6
j_call: TRBJ1-1
cdr3_aa: CASSLTGAQGHTEAFF
cdr3_nt: TGTGCCAGCAGCTTAACGGGGGCGCAGGGGCACACTGAAGCTTTCTTT

clone_size: -
d_call: -
v_call: TRBV10-3
j_call: TRBJ2-1
cdr3_aa: CASTRRETDNEQFF
cdr3_nt: TGTGCCTCAACAAGACGGGAAACTGACAATGAGCAGTTCTTC

clone_size: -
d_call: -
v_call: TRBV10-3
j_call: TRBJ2-1
cdr3_aa: CASNPSAYNEQFF
cdr3_nt: TGTGCCAGTAACCCTAGCGCCTACAATGAGCAGTTCTTC

clone_size: -
d_call: -
v_call: TRBV6-1
j_call: TRBJ1-1
cdr3_aa: CASSEAGAFQGAFF
cdr3_nt: TGTGCCAGCAGTGAAGCAGGGGCCTTCCAGGGGGCTTTCTTT

clone_size: once
d_call: TRBD1
v_call: TRBV28
j_call: TRBJ1-1
cdr3_aa: CASKSGTESTEAFF
cdr3_nt: TGTGCCAGCAAGAGCGGGACAGAAAGCACTGAAGCTTTCTTT

clone_size: -
d_call: -
v_call: TRBV7-2
j_call: TRBJ1-1
cdr3_aa: CASSQQITEAFF
cdr3_nt: TGTGCCAGCAGCCAGCAGATTACTGAAGCTTTCTTT

clone_size: -
d_call: TRBD1
v_call: TRBV2
j_call: TRBJ1-5
cdr3_aa: CASSVLAGGNQPQHF
cdr3_nt: TGTGCCAGCAGTGTCTTGGCAGGGGGGAATCAGCCCCAGCATTTT